This T cell receptor (beta chain) was observed in a study of molecular identifiers for immune sequencing clone quantification. From the PCR reads, TCRdb called clonotypes with MiXCR, one entry per CDR3 protein. The table records a few hundred thousand distinct CDR3 sequences, 24% of them present only once. This clonotype was picked up many times. What it binds is not known. A CD8+CD4-CCR7+CD45RA+ gate was used to sort naive CD8 T cells. CDR1 is SGHRS and CDR2 is YFSETQ in the germline V gene. Trimming took 0 bases from V and 5 from J, leaving 17 bases between them. The CDR3 extends over 16 amino acids. Broader study findings: Around 940,000 naive cells reportedly did not prevent detection of spiked Jurkat TCR RNA from one cell.

The sequence came from a human donor in good health. Some libraries in this study had Jurkat cell RNA spiked in. The chain couples TRBV5-1 to TRBJ1-2; D not certain. The sequencing sample was made of naive CD8+ T cells from blood, with Jurkat cell RNA spiked in. Documented subset: FACS-sorted CD8+CD4-CCR7+CD45RA+ naive T cells. DNA of the CDR3: TGCGCCAGCAGCTTGGAAGGCGGAGGAGTCCCATATGGCTACACCTTC. Protein sequence: CASSLEGGGVPYGYTF.